The T cell receptor beta chain under discussion was sequenced for a study of T cell responses to AZD1222 COVID-19 vaccine. TCRdb's table, derived via immunoSEQ multiplex PCR, lists solely in-frame clones and lacks some. The table has approximately 130,000 clones, 70% to 90% seen once. The sequenced sample was peripheral blood, obtained on day 0 of AZD1222 vaccination. This clonotype originated in an adult in good health.

The CDR3 sequence: CASSYAGGTYNEQFF. The CDR3 nucleotides are TGTGCCAGCAGTTACGCGGGAGGAACCTACAATGAGCAGTTCTTC. The chain combines TRBV6-5 with TRBJ2-1; the match to TRBD2 covers 8 bases. V trimming: 2 bases; J trimming: 2 bases; junction bases outside the gene matches: 2. The CDR3 is 15 residues long. CDR1 is MNHEY and CDR2 is SVGAGI in the germline V gene.